This TCR beta chain was documented in a study of T-cell memory formation after mild COVID-19. V was clipped by 8 bases and J by 0 bases, with 5 bases between them. The length of the CDR3 is 13 residues. TCRdb re-called the 5' RACE reads with MiXCR, one entry per CDR3 protein. The sample comprises 380,000 or so distinct CDR3 sequences, around 13% of which are singletons, and about 20% rests with the top ten. The V call is TRBV12-3 or TRBV12-4, the J call TRBJ1-6; D ambiguous. This TCR came from a man between 18 and 29 years old who had mild COVID-19 (a few samples of this study predate the infection). Cell type and time point are not known. The specimen sequenced was PBMCs or a T cell subset sorted from them (not recorded which). CDR3 coding DNA: TGTGCCAGCTCCGGCTCCTATAATTCACCCCTCCACTTT. Translation: CASSGSYNSPLHF.